The sequence of this T cell receptor (beta chain) was determined in a study of OX40 agonist ivuxolimab in advanced cancers. As for the study in general: Antecedent anti-PD-1, anti-PD-L1 or anti-CTLA-4 therapy was permissible, with roughly 36% having received some. Points from the study as a whole: At 0.1 to 3.0 mg/kg, clonal expansion of CD4+ and CD8+ blood T cells had occurred by week 6. The mean number of expanded clones was higher in CD8+ T cells than in CD4+.

This clone occurred once. As yet, its antigen is unknown. This CDR3 has 13 amino acids. V lost 3 bases and J 4 bases, leaving 10 bases between the germline ends. Germline values: CDR1 MNHNS, CDR2 SASEGT. Only in-frame clones appear in the TCRdb table, and some are missing; sequencing was by immunoSEQ multiplex PCR. The sample records tens of thousands of clones, 70% to 90% being singletons. The sequenced sample was CD4+ or CD8+ T cells sorted from blood, obtained in a trial of the OX40 agonist ivuxolimab. The genes are TRBV6-1 and TRBJ2-7; D ambiguous. The origin of this receptor is an adult with an advanced solid tumor such as melanoma, head and neck, liver or kidney cancer. CDR3 region: CASSDLWVYEQYF. The CDR3 nucleotides read TGTGCCAGCAGTGATCTGTGGGTGTACGAGCAGTACTTC.